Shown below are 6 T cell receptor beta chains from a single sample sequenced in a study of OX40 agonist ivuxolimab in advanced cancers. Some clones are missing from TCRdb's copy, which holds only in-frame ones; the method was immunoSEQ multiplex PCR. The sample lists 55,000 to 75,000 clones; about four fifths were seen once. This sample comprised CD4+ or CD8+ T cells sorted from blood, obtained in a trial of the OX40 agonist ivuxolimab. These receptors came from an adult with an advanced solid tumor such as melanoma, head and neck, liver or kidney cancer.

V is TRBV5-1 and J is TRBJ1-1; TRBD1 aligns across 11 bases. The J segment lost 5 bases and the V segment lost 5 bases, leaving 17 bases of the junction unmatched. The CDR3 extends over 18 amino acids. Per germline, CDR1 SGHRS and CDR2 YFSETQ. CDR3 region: CASSIRGGGQGALTEAFF. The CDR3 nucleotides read TGCGCCAGCAGTATCCGCGGGGGAGGACAGGGGGCTTTAACTGAAGCTTTCTTT. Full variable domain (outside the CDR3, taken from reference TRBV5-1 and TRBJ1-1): KAGVTQTPRYLIKTRGQQVTLSCSPISGHRSVSWYQQTPGQGLQFLFEYFSETQRNKGNFPGRFSGRQFSNSRSEMNVSTLELGDSALYLCASSIRGGGQGALTEAFFGQGTRLTVV.

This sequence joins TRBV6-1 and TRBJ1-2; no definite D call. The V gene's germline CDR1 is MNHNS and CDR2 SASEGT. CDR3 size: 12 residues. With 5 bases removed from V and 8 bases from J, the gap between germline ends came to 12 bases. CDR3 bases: TGTGCCAGCAGTCAAAGTCACGGCGGCTACACCTTC. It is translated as CASSQSHGGYTF.

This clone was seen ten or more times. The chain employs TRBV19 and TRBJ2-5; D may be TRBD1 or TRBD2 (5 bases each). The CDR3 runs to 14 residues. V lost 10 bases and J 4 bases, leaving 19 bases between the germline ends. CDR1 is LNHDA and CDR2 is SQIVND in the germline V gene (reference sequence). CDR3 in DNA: TGTGCCACCGAGGGACGCACTGGGGGAGAGACCCAGTACTTC. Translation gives CATEGRTGGETQYF.

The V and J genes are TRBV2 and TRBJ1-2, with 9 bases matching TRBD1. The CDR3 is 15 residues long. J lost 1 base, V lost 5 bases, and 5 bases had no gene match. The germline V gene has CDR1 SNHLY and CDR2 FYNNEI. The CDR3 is CASSLGQGFNYGYTF. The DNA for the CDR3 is TGTGCCAGCAGTCTGGGACAGGGCTTTAACTATGGCTACACCTTC.

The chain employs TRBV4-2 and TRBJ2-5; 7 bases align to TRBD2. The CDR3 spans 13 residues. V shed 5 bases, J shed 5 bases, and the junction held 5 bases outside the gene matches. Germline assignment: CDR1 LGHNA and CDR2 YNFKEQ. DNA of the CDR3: TGTGCCAGCAGCAGCGGGGAAGGCGAGACCCAGTACTTC. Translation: CASSSGEGETQYF.

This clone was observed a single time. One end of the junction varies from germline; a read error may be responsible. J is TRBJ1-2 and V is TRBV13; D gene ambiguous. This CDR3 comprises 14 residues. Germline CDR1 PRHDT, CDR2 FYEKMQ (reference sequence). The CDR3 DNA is TGTGCCAGCAGCCTAGGTGGCAGTAATCATGGCTACACCTTC. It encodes CASSLGGSNHGYTF.